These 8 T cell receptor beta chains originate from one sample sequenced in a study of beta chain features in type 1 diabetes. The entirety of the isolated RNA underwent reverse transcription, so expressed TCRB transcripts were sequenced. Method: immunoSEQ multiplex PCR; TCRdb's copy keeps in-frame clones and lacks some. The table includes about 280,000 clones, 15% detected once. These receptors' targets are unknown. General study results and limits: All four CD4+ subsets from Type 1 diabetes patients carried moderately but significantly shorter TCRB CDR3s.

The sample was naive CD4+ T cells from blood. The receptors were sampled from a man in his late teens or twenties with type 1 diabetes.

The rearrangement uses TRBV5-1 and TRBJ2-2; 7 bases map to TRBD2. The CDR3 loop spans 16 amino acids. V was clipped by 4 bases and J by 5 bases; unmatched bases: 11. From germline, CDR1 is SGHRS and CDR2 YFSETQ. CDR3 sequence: CASSGTGTTLTGELFF. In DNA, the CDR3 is TGCGCCAGCAGCGGCACCGGGACTACACTGACCGGGGAGCTGTTTTTT.

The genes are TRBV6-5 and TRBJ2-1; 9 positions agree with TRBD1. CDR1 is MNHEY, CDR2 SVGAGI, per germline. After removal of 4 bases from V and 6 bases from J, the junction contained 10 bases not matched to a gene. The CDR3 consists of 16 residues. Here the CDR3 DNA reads TGTGCCAGCAGTTCGATCGGGACAGGGTTACTCAATGAGCAGTTCTTC. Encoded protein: CASSSIGTGLLNEQFF.

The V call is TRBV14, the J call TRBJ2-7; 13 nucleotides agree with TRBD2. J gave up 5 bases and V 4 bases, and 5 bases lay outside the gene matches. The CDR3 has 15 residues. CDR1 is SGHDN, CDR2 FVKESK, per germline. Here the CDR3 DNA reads TGTGCCAGCAGCCGGACTAGCGGGAGACCCCACGAGCAGTACTTC. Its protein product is CASSRTSGRPHEQYF.

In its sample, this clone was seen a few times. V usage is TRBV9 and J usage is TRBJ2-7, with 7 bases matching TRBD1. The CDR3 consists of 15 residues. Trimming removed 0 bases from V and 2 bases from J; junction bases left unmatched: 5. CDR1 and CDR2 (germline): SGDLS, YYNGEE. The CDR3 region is CASSVGTGLAYEQYF. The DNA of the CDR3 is TGTGCCAGCAGCGTAGGGACAGGATTGGCCTACGAGCAGTACTTC.

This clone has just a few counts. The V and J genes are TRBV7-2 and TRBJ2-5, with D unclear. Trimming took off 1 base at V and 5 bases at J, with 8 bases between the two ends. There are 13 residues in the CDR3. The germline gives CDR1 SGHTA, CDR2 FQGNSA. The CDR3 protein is CASSLVSRETQYF. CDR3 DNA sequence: TGTGCCAGCAGCTTAGTTTCCCGGGAGACCCAGTACTTC. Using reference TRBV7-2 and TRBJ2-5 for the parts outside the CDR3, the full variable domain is GAGVSQSPSNKVTEKGKDVELRCDPISGHTALYWYRQSLGQGLEFLIYFQGNSAPDKSGLPSDRFSAERTGGSVSTLTIQRTQQEDSAVYLCASSLVSRETQYFGPGTRLLVL.

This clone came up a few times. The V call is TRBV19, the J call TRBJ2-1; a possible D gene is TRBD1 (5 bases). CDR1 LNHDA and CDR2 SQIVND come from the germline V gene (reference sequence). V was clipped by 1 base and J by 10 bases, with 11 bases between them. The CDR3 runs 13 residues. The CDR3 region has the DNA TGTGCCAGTAGTATAGGGCAGGGATTGGAGCAGTTCTTC. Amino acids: CASSIGQGLEQFF.

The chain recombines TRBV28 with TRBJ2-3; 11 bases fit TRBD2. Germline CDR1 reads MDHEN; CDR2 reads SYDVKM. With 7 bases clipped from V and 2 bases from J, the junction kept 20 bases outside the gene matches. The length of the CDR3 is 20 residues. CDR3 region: CASNPLQGGLTSGDTDTQYF. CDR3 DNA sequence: TGTGCCAGCAACCCACTACAGGGGGGTCTGACTAGCGGGGACACAGATACGCAGTATTTT.

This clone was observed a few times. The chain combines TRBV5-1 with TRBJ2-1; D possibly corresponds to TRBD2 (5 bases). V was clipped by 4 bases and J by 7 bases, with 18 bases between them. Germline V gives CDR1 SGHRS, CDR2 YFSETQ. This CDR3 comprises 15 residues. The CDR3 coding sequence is TGCGCCAGCAGCACCGGACTCGGTAATATGAATGAGCAGTTCTTC. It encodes CASSTGLGNMNEQFF.